This passage covers 27 T cell receptor beta chains from one sample sequenced in a study of response to subunit inactivated influenza vaccine. In TCRdb, the RT-PCR reads were re-called with MiXCR into one record per CDR3 protein. Seen here are roughly 710,000 distinct CDR3 sequences, 13% to 15% observed once, and the top ten hold roughly 7.6%. This sample comprised PBMCs from blood, obtained 14 days before vaccination. Receptors originate from a man aged 50-59 years who received an inactivated influenza vaccine.

V usage is TRBV11-2 and J usage is TRBJ2-7; no reliable D call. Germline V CDR1 and CDR2: SGHAT, FQNNGV. V lost 1 base and J 5 bases, leaving 9 bases between the germline ends. The CDR3 is 13 residues long. The CDR3 DNA reads as TGTGCCAGCAGCTTAGGGGGTTCCAACGAGCAGTACTTC. It is translated as CASSLGGSNEQYF.

V usage is TRBV4-2 and J usage is TRBJ2-3; possible D gene TRBD2, 6 bases. V gave up 1 base and J gave up 5 bases, with 22 bases separating them. This CDR3 has 18 residues. Per the germline V gene, CDR1 is LGHNA and CDR2 is YNFKEQ. Here the CDR3 reads CASSQVSSSRGFGDTQYF. The CDR3 bases are TGTGCCAGCAGCCAAGTCAGTAGTTCCCGGGGGTTTGGAGATACGCAGTATTTT.

The gene calls are TRBV5-1 and TRBJ1-6; no clear D gene. The CDR3 length is 16 residues. Trimming shortened V by 3 bases and J by 0 bases, and 10 bases separated the two germline ends. From germline, CDR1 is SGHRS and CDR2 YFSETQ. The CDR3 DNA reads TGCGCCAGCAGCTACACACCGAGCTCCTATAATTCACCCCTCCACTTT. Amino acids: CASSYTPSSYNSPLHF.

The rearrangement links TRBV7-2 to TRBJ2-5, with 9 nucleotides matching TRBD1. The CDR3 totals 13 residues. Germline loops: CDR1 SGHTA, CDR2 FQGNSA. After removal of 3 bases from V and 7 bases from J, the junction contained 3 bases not matched to a gene. This CDR3 reads CASSFGQGRTQYF. In nucleotides, the CDR3 is TGTGCCAGCAGCTTTGGACAGGGGAGGACCCAGTACTTC.

This clonotype was found a few times. The rearrangement links TRBV5-1 to TRBJ2-7; D is unclear. V shed 0 bases and J shed 2 bases, with 9 bases lying between them. CDR3 size: 14 residues. Germline V gene lookup returns CDR1 SGHRS and CDR2 YFSETQ. The CDR3 sequence: CASSLATSTYEQYF. The CDR3 nucleotides read TGCGCCAGCAGCTTGGCCACATCCACCTACGAGCAGTACTTC.

This clonotype was seen a few times. V and J are TRBV10-1 and TRBJ1-1; possibly TRBD1 for D (5 bases). This CDR3 is 16 amino acids long. The V and J ends lost 5 bases and 1 base respectively, with 17 bases between them. Looked up from germline, CDR1 is WNHNN and CDR2 is SYGVQD (reference sequence). This CDR3 reads CASSPGADKWNTEAFF. DNA for the CDR3: TGCGCCAGCAGTCCCGGGGCGGACAAATGGAACACTGAAGCTTTCTTT.

Of note for this clonotype: A much larger clone is a single base away; this may be a read error. The chain uses TRBV27 and TRBJ2-3; D remains ambiguous. The germline V gene encodes CDR1 MNHEY and CDR2 SMNVEV (reference sequence). There are 14 residues in the CDR3. The CDR3 DNA reads TGTGCCAGCAGTTTATCCCAGATCACATATACGCAGTATTTT. Its translation is CASSLSQITYTQYF.

V usage is TRBV5-1 and J usage is TRBJ1-6, with 12 nucleotides matching TRBD1. The CDR3 sequence is 21 residues long. Germline V gene sequence: CDR1 SGHRS, CDR2 YFSETQ. J gave up 0 bases and V 1 base, and 11 bases lay outside the gene matches. CDR3 sequence reads: CASSLNFGTGGLSSYNSPLHF. The CDR3 DNA follows: TGCGCCAGCAGCTTGAACTTCGGGACAGGGGGCCTGAGCTCCTATAATTCACCCCTCCACTTT.

This clonotype was counted only a few times. The chain links TRBV20-1 to TRBJ2-7; unclear D gene. The CDR3 extends over 13 amino acids. The V gene lost 0 bases and the J gene lost 1 base, with 7 bases spanning the gap. Germline lookup yields CDR1 DFQATT and CDR2 SNEGSKA (reference sequence). As DNA, the CDR3 is TGCAGTGCTAGAGATATGGGGTCCTACGAGCAGTACTTC. This encodes CSARDMGSYEQYF.

This chain uses TRBV15 with TRBJ2-7, with TRBD1 matching 8 bases. Unmatched junction bases numbered 12, after V lost 0 bases and J lost 2 bases. The V gene's germline CDR1 is LNHNV and CDR2 YYDKDF (reference sequence). The length of the CDR3 is 18 residues. The CDR3 nucleotides read TGTGCCACCAGCAGAGATGTCCCCCCTCCGGACAGGGCCTACGAGCAGTACTTC. The encoded protein is CATSRDVPPPDRAYEQYF.

This clonotype was counted at least ten times. The chain uses TRBV28 and TRBJ2-7; D is undetermined. Trimming removed 7 bases at V and 3 bases at J, with 13 bases between. In germline, CDR1 is MDHEN, CDR2 SYDVKM. The CDR3 sequence is 13 residues long. DNA for the CDR3: TGTGCCAGCACCACGTCGGGCAGCTACGAGCAGTACTTC. Residues: CASTTSGSYEQYF.

Only a few counts were recorded for this clonotype. The chain links TRBV5-1 to TRBJ2-3; D unresolved. CDR1 is SGHRS and CDR2 is YFSETQ in the germline V gene. The CDR3 covers 13 residues. With 1 base removed from V and 4 bases from J, the gap between germline ends came to 7 bases. Here the CDR3 DNA reads TGCGCCAGCAGCTTGAACCAGCCAGATACGCAGTATTTT. It is translated as CASSLNQPDTQYF.

This sequence joins TRBV5-5 and TRBJ2-7; TRBD1 aligns across 8 bases. V lost 3 bases and J lost 5; bases outside the gene matches: 4. The CDR3 sequence is 13 residues long. Looked up from germline, CDR1 is SGHKS and CDR2 is YYEKEE (reference sequence). The CDR3 loop is CASSYWTGNEQYF. The CDR3 nucleotides are TGTGCCAGCAGCTATTGGACAGGGAACGAGCAGTACTTC.

This clonotype was picked up a small number of times. The chain is built from TRBV10-3 and TRBJ2-5; D not resolved. The CDR3 has 13 residues. V lost 6 bases and J lost 1, with 9 bases in between. Germline V gene data show CDR1 as ENHRY and CDR2 as SYGVKD. The CDR3 protein is CAIRVGPQETQYF. The CDR3 DNA reads TGTGCCATCAGAGTCGGGCCCCAAGAGACCCAGTACTTC.

The chain uses TRBV12-3 or TRBV12-4 and TRBJ1-5; D gene uncertain. The V gene lost 6 bases and the J gene lost 0 bases, with 9 bases spanning the gap. This CDR3 comprises 14 residues. For the CDR3, the DNA is TGTGCCAGCAGCCCGTTTTATAGCAATCAGCCCCAGCATTTT. Translated: CASSPFYSNQPQHF.

This clonotype was counted ten times or more. The chain uses TRBV5-1 and TRBJ2-1; 12 bases fit TRBD2. CDR1 is SGHRS, CDR2 YFSETQ, per germline. The V gene end was trimmed by 1 base and the J gene end by 3 bases; junction bases not matched to a gene: 5. This CDR3 is built from 17 residues. The CDR3 DNA reads as TGCGCCAGCAGCTTGTCTAGCGGGAGGGAGATCTACAATGAGCAGTTCTTC. It specifies CASSLSSGREIYNEQFF.

The rearrangement uses TRBV24-1 and TRBJ2-7; 14 bases agree with TRBD2. V was pared by 3 bases and J by 9 bases, with 24 bases of the junction left unmatched. This CDR3 is built from 21 residues. Per germline, CDR1 KGHDR and CDR2 SFDVKD. The CDR3 loop is CATSDTIPGTSGGPIGSGQYF. The CDR3 DNA reads TGTGCCACCAGTGATACAATCCCCGGGACTAGCGGGGGTCCGATCGGGTCCGGGCAGTACTTC.

V gene TRBV28 combines with J gene TRBJ2-1; D possibly corresponds to TRBD2 (5 bases). The CDR3 runs to 13 residues. Germline V gene lookup returns CDR1 MDHEN and CDR2 SYDVKM. V lost 2 bases and J 13 bases, leaving 15 bases between the germline ends. The CDR3 is CASSLREGGEQFF. As DNA, the CDR3 is TGTGCCAGCAGTTTACGGGAAGGAGGAGAACAGTTCTTC.

This clonotype showed up just a few times. The genes are TRBV6-5 and TRBJ2-5; D is ambiguous. Germline CDR1 and CDR2: MNHEY and SVGAGI. The CDR3 has 14 residues. The V end was cut by 0 bases, the J end by 4 bases, with 9 bases between. The CDR3 here is CASSYSSTGETQYF. The CDR3 DNA sequence: TGTGCCAGCAGTTACTCTAGCACGGGAGAGACCCAGTACTTC.

This clonotype occurred a few times. The chain joins TRBV5-5 to TRBJ2-1, with TRBD1 matching over 12 bases. CDR1 and CDR2 from the germline V gene are SGHKS and YYEKEE (reference sequence). The junction had 14 bases not matched to a gene; V was cut back by 5 bases and J by 8 bases. This CDR3 contains 17 residues. The CDR3 loop reads CASRGTGGHYTRDEQFF. The CDR3 DNA sequence: TGTGCCAGCAGGGGGACAGGGGGCCATTATACTAGGGATGAGCAGTTCTTC.

V is TRBV4-2 and J is TRBJ2-5; D call uncertain. V shed 4 bases and J shed 2 bases, with 8 bases lying between them. The CDR3 is 13 residues long. Germline CDR1 LGHNA, CDR2 YNFKEQ. This CDR3 is CASSLTEQETQYF. CDR3 DNA sequence: TGTGCCAGCAGCCTAACAGAACAAGAGACCCAGTACTTC.

The V call is TRBV27, the J call TRBJ2-1; TRBD1 matches 7 bases. Germline assignment: CDR1 MNHEY and CDR2 SMNVEV (reference sequence). The CDR3 sequence is 13 residues long. Unmatched junction bases numbered 4, after V lost 6 bases and J lost 5 bases. The CDR3 DNA is TGTGCCAGCAGCTGGGACAGCCACAATGAGCAGTTCTTC. Protein: CASSWDSHNEQFF.

There are a few counts of this clonotype. This chain uses TRBV5-1 with TRBJ2-4, with no clear D. This CDR3 spans 16 amino acids. The V end was cut by 1 base, the J end by 0 bases, with 11 bases between. Germline V CDR1 and CDR2: SGHRS, YFSETQ. CDR3 sequence reads: CASSLRPDIAKNIQYF. For the CDR3, the DNA is TGCGCCAGCAGCTTGCGACCCGACATAGCCAAAAACATTCAGTACTTC.

Only a few counts were recorded for this clonotype. The chain combines TRBV4-2 with TRBJ2-1, with TRBD2 matching 10 bases. Trimming cost V 1 base and J 10 bases; bases outside gene matches: 7. The CDR3 is 15 residues long. Looked up from germline, CDR1 is LGHNA and CDR2 is YNFKEQ. CDR3 sequence: CASSQAGLAQGEQFF. The CDR3 bases are TGTGCCAGCAGCCAAGCGGGACTAGCGCAAGGGGAGCAGTTCTTC.

This clonotype was picked up many times. This chain links TRBV4-3 with TRBJ2-1, with 9 bases fitting TRBD2. CDR3 length: 16 amino acids. Germline V CDR1 and CDR2: LGHNA, YSLEER. V was pared by 2 bases and J by 2 bases, with 4 bases of the junction left unmatched. CDR3 protein: CASSQSLAGTYNEQFF. The DNA of the CDR3 is TGCGCCAGCAGCCAAAGCCTAGCGGGAACCTACAATGAGCAGTTCTTC.

In this sample, this clonotype turned up a few times. The CDR3 nucleotides are TGTGCCAGCAGCGTAGGTCGGTCTAGCGGGAGCGATGAGCAGTTCTTC. Protein: CASSVGRSSGSDEQFF. V and J are TRBV9 and TRBJ2-1, with 10 bases matching TRBD2. J lost 8 bases, V lost 0 bases, and 8 bases had no gene match. Germline values: CDR1 SGDLS, CDR2 YYNGEE. There are 16 residues in the CDR3. The full variable domain, with the rest looked up from reference TRBV9 and TRBJ2-1, is DSGVTQTPKHLITATGQRVTLRCSPRSGDLSVYWYQQSLDQGLQFLIQYYNGEERAKGNILERFSAQQFPDLHSELNLSSLELGDSALYFCASSVGRSSGSDEQFFGPGTRLTVL.

The CDR3 sequence: CAISEQGGGETQYF. The CDR3 DNA reads as TGTGCCATCAGTGAGCAGGGAGGGGGAGAGACCCAGTACTTC. The rearrangement uses TRBV10-3 and TRBJ2-5, with a possible D match to TRBD2 (7 bases). Trimming stripped 2 bases from V and 4 bases from J, with 11 bases between. The CDR3 has 14 residues. Looked up from germline, CDR1 is ENHRY and CDR2 is SYGVKD.